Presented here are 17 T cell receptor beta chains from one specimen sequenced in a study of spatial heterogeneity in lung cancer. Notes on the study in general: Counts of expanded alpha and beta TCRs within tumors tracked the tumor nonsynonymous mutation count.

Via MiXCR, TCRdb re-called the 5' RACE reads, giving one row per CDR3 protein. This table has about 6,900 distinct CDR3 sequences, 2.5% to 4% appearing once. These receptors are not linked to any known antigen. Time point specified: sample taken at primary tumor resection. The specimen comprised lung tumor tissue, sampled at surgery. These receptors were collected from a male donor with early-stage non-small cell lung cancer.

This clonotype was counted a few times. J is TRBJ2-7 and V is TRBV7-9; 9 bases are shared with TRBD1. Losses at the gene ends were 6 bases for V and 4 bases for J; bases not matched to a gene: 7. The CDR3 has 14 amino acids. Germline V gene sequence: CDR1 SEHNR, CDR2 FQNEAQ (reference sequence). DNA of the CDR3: TGTGCCAGCAGGGCCGGGACAGGGAAGTACGAGCAGTACTTC. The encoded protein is CASRAGTGKYEQYF.

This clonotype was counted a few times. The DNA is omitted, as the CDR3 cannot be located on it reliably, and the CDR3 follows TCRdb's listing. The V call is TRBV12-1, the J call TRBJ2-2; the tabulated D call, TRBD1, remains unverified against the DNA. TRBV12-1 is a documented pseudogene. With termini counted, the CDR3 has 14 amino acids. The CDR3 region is CASSWGQGAGELFF.

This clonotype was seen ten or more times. The DNA of the CDR3 is TGTGCCAGCAGCTTTCGGACAGGGCGAGGGAATGAGCAGTTCTTC. Protein sequence: CASSFRTGRGNEQFF. The chain joins TRBV5-6 to TRBJ2-1; the match to TRBD1 covers 8 bases. This CDR3 has 15 amino acids. Germline V gives CDR1 SGHDT, CDR2 YYEEEE. V shed 2 bases and J 7 bases; nucleotides not matched to a gene: 8.

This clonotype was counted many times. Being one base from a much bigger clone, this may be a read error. The CDR3 nucleotides read TGTGCCAGCAGCTTACCGCCAGCCGGCTACAACTTC. Amino acid sequence: CASSLPPAGYNF. The rearrangement joins TRBV7-9 to TRBJ1-2, with D uncertain. Germline V gives CDR1 SEHNR, CDR2 FQNEAQ (reference sequence). The CDR3 has 12 amino acids. The full variable domain, with the rest looked up from reference TRBV7-9 and TRBJ1-2, is DTGVSQNPRHKITKRGQNVTFRCDPISEHNRLYWYRQTLGQGPEFLTYFQNEAQLEKSRLLSDRFSAERPKGSFSTLEIQRTEQGDSAMYLCASSLPPAGYNFGSGTRLTVV.

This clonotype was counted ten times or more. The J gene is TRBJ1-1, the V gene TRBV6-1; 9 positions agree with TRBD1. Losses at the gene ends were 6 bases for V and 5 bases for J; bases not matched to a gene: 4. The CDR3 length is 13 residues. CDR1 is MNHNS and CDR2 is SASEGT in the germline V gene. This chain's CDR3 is CASRTGGGTEAFF. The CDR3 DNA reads TGTGCCAGCAGGACAGGGGGAGGGACTGAAGCTTTCTTT.

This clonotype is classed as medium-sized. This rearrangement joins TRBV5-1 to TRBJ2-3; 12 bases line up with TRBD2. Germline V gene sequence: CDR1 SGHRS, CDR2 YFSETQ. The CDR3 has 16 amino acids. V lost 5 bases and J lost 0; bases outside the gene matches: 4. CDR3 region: CASRRTSGISTDTQYF. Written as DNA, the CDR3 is TGCGCCAGCAGACGGACTAGCGGGATAAGCACAGATACGCAGTATTTT.

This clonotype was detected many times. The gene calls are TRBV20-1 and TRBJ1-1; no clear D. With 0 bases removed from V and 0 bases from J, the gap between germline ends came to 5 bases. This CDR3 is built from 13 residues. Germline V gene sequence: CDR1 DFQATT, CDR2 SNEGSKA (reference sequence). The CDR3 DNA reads TGCAGTGCTAGAGAACAGTTGAACACTGAAGCTTTCTTT. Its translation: CSAREQLNTEAFF.

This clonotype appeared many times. The CDR3: CASSGSRERSYEQYF. The CDR3 region has the DNA TGTGCCAGCAGTGGGTCGAGGGAGCGGTCCTACGAGCAGTACTTC. This chain uses TRBV27 with TRBJ2-7; perhaps TRBD2 as D (5 bases). The length of the CDR3 is 15 residues. The ends were cut back, 5 bases at V and 1 base at J, with 15 bases in the middle. The germline V gene encodes CDR1 MNHEY and CDR2 SMNVEV (reference sequence).

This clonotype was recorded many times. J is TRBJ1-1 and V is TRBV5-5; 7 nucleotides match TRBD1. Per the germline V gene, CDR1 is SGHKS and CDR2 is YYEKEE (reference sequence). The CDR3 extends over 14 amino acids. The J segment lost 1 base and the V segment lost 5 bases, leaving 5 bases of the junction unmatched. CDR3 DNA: TGTGCCAGCAGGTCTGGGACAGCGAACACTGAAGCTTTCTTT. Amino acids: CASRSGTANTEAFF.

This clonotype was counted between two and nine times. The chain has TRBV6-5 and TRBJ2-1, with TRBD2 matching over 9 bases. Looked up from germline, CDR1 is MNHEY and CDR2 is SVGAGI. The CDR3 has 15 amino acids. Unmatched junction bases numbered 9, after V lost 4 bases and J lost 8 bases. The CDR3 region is CASSFRLAVRDEQFF. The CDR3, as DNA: TGTGCCAGCAGTTTCCGACTAGCGGTCCGAGATGAGCAGTTCTTC.

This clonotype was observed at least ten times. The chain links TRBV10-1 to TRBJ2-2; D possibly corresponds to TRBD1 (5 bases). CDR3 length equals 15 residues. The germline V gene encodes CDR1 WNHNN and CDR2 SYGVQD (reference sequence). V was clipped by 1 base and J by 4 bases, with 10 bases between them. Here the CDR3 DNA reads TGCGCCAGCAGTGAGTGGACACCCCGCACCGGGGAGCTGTTTTTT. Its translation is CASSEWTPRTGELFF.

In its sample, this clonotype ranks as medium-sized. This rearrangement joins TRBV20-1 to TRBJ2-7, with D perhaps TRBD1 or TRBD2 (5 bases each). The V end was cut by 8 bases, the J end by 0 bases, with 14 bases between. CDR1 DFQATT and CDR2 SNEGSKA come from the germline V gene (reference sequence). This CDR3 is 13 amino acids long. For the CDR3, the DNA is TGCAGTATCTGGGACGGAAGCTCCTACGAGCAGTACTTC. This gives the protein CSIWDGSSYEQYF.

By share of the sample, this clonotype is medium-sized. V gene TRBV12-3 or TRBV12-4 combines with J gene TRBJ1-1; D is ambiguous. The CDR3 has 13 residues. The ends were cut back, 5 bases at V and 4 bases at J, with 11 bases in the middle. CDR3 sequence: CASSRGLVTEAFF. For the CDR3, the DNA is TGTGCCAGCAGTCGCGGGTTGGTCACTGAAGCTTTCTTT.

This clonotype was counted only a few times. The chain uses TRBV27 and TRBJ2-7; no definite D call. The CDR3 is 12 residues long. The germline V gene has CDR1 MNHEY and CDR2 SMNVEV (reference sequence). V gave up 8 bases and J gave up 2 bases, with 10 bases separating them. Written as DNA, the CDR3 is TGTGCCAGCTACAGTTGTACCTACGAGCAGTACTTC. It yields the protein CASYSCTYEQYF.

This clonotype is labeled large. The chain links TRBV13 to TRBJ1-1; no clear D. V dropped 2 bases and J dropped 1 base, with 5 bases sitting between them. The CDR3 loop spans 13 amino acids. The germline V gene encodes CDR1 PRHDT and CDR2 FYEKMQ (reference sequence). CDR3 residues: CASSLIRNTEAFF. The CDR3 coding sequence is TGTGCCAGCAGCTTAATCAGGAACACTGAAGCTTTCTTT.

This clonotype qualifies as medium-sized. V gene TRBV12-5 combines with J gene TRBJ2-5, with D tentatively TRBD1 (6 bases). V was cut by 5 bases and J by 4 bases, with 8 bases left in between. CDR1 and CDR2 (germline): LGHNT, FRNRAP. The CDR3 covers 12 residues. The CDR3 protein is CASGLTGETQYF. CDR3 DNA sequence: TGTGCTAGTGGTCTGACAGGAGAGACCCAGTACTTC.

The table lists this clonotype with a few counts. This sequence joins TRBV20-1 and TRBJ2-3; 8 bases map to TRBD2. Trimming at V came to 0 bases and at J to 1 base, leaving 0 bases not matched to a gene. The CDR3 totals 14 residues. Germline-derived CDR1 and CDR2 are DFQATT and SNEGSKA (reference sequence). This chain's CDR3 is CSARERGGTDTQYF. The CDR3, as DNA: TGCAGTGCTAGAGAGCGGGGGGGCACAGATACGCAGTATTTT.